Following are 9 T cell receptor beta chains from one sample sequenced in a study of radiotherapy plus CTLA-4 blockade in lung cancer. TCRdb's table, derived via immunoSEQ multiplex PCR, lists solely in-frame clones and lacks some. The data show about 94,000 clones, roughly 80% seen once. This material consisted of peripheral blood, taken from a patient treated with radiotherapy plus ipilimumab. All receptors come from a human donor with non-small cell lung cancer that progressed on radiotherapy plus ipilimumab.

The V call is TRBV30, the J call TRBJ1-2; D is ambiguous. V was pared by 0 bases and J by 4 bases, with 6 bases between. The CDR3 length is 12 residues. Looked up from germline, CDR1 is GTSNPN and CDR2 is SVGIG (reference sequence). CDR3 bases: TGTGCCTGGAGTGTCCAATCCTATGGCTACACCTTC. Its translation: CAWSVQSYGYTF.

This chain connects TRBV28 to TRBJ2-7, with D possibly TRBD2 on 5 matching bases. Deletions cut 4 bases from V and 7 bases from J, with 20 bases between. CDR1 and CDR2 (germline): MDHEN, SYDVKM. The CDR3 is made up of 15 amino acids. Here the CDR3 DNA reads TGTGCCAGCAGTTCCTATCGCGTTGGACTCGGTGAGCAGTACGTC. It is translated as CASSSYRVGLGEQYV.

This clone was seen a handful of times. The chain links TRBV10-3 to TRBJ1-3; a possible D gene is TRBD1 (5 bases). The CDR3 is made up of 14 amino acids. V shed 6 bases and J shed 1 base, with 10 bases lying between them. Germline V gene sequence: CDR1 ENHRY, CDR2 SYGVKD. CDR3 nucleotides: TGTGCCATCAGACTCGGGACTTCTGGAAACACCATATATTTT. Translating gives CAIRLGTSGNTIYF.

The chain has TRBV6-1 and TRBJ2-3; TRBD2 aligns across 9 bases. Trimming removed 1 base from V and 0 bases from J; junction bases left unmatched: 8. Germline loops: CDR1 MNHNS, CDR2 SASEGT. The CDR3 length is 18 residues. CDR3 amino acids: CASSEVVSSGASTDTQYF. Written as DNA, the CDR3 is TGTGCCAGCAGTGAAGTTGTGTCTAGCGGGGCTAGCACAGATACGCAGTATTTT.

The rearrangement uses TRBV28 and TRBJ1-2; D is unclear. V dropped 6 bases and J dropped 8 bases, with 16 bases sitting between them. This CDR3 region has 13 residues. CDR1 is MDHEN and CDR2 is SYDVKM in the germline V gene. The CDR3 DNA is TGTGCCAGCAGAGCAAAGGCCAGCTGGGGCTACACCTTC. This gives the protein CASRAKASWGYTF.

The CDR3 reads CASSQSSYNEQFF. CDR3 sequence (DNA): TGTGCCAGCAGCCAAAGCTCCTACAATGAGCAGTTCTTC. The chain recombines TRBV6-5 with TRBJ2-1; D unclear. The CDR3 covers 13 residues. Germline V CDR1 and CDR2: MNHEY, SVGAGI. The V and J ends lost 6 bases and 0 bases respectively, with 6 bases between them.

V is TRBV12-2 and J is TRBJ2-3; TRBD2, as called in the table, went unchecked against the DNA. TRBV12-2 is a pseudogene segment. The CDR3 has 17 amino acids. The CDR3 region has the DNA TGTGCAAGTCGCTTAAACTATCCTAGCGGGATCGTAGATACGCAGTATTTT. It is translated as CASRLNYPSGIVDTQYF.

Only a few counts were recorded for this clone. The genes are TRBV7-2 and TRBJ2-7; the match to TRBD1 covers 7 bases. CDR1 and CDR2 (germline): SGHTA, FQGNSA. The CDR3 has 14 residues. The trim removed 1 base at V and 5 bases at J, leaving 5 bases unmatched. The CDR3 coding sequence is TGTGCCAGCAGCTTAGAGGGGGCGAACAACGAGCAGTACGTC. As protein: CASSLEGANNEQYV.

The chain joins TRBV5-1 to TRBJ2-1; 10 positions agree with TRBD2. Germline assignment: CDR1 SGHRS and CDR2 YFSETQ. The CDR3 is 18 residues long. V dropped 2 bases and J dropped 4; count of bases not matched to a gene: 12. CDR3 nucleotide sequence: TGCGCCAGCAGCTTAAGAGGACAGACTAGCGGGCTTTACAATGAGCAGTTCTTC. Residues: CASSLRGQTSGLYNEQFF. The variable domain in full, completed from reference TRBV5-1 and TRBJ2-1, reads KAGVTQTPRYLIKTRGQQVTLSCSPISGHRSVSWYQQTPGQGLQFLFEYFSETQRNKGNFPGRFSGRQFSNSRSEMNVSTLELGDSALYLCASSLRGQTSGLYNEQFFGPGTRLTVL.